The 10 T cell receptor beta chains presented below share a single source sample, sequenced in a study of a mutant IDH1 vaccine in newly diagnosed glioma (dated by TCRdb to about 2021). The library was obtained by the immunoSEQ multiplex PCR assay. In its TCRdb copy, this immuneACCESS table keeps in-frame sequences only and misses some clones. Where compared with another copy, unresolved V genes explain less than half of these, and the others have no known cause. In all, the sample holds 50,000 or so clones, and 90% to 95% of those were seen once. Clones ranked in the top ten supply over 2% of the sample. Antigens for these TCRs are unknown. Read against the paper, the sample's time point label means: week 11, during vaccination. A 20-mer mutant IDH1 peptide at 300 micrograms in Montanide made up each vaccine dose, which was injected subcutaneously together with topical imiquimod. Source: PBMCs, taken from a glioma patient whose treatment included an IDH1 peptide vaccine. These receptors were collected from a man aged 45-65 years with glioma.

The rearrangement uses TRBV21-1 and TRBJ1-5. TRBV21-1 is termed a pseudogene. This CDR3 contains 17 residues. In DNA, the CDR3 is TGTGCCAGCAGCCCGGAAGAGAAGGGACGTCGCAATCAGCCCCAGCATTTT. Its protein product is CASSPEEKGRRNQPQHF.

The V gene is TRBV5-1, the J gene TRBJ2-2, with D perhaps TRBD2 (6 bases). CDR3 size: 15 residues. The V gene's germline CDR1 is SGHRS and CDR2 YFSETQ. V shed 5 bases and J shed 3 bases, with 14 bases lying between them. In DNA form, the CDR3 reads TGCGCCAGCAGGACCGCGCGGGGACACACCGGGGAGCTGTTTTTT. Its translation is CASRTARGHTGELFF. The variable domain in full, with the rest retrieved from reference TRBV5-1 and TRBJ2-2, is KAGVTQTPRYLIKTRGQQVTLSCSPISGHRSVSWYQQTPGQGLQFLFEYFSETQRNKGNFPGRFSGRQFSNSRSEMNVSTLELGDSALYLCASRTARGHTGELFFGEGSRLTVL.

The chain carries TRBV18 and TRBJ2-1; TRBD1 aligns across 7 bases. Per germline, CDR1 KGHSH and CDR2 LQKENI. V gave up 4 bases and J gave up 4 bases; unmatched junction bases: 1. This CDR3 is 13 amino acids long. CDR3 amino acids: CASSRDSYNEQFF. The DNA for the CDR3 is TGTGCCAGCTCACGGGACAGTTACAATGAGCAGTTCTTC.

This sequence joins TRBV11-2 and TRBJ1-5; maybe TRBD1 (6 bases). This CDR3 has 13 residues. CDR1 and CDR2 (germline): SGHAT, FQNNGV. V gave up 5 bases and J gave up 4 bases, with 9 bases separating them. CDR3 in amino acids: CASSRDTNQPQHF. CDR3 nucleotide sequence: TGTGCCAGCAGCCGGGACACGAATCAGCCCCAGCATTTT.

The genes are TRBV5-4 and TRBJ1-4; TRBD1 might be the D (6 bases). CDR1 is SGHNT, CDR2 YYREEE, per germline (reference sequence). V was pared by 2 bases and J by 0 bases, with 23 bases between. The CDR3 sequence is 20 residues long. The CDR3 region is CASSFLPTRTVRATNEKLFF. DNA of the CDR3: TGTGCCAGCAGCTTCCTGCCTACCCGGACAGTTCGTGCAACTAATGAAAAACTGTTTTTT.

The genes are TRBV29-1 and TRBJ2-7; possibly TRBD1 or TRBD2 for D (5 bases each). Germline CDR1 reads SQVTM; CDR2 reads ANQGSEA. With 3 bases removed from V and 6 bases from J, the gap between germline ends came to 18 bases. The CDR3 spans 14 residues. CDR3 coding DNA: TGCAGCGTTGATACTTCCGGGACCCAAGGCGAGCAGTACTTC. As protein: CSVDTSGTQGEQYF.

The V call is TRBV28, the J call TRBJ1-1, with D tentatively TRBD1 (6 bases). V gave up 4 bases and J gave up 8 bases, with 14 bases separating them. Looked up from germline, CDR1 is MDHEN and CDR2 is SYDVKM. The CDR3 contains 13 residues. As DNA, the CDR3 is TGTGCCAGCAGTTGGACAGCCCTGGGGGAAGCTTTCTTT. Amino acids: CASSWTALGEAFF.

This clone was counted only a few times. The chain has TRBV27 and TRBJ2-5; 8 nucleotides line up with TRBD1. V lost 4 bases, J lost 3 bases, and 10 bases stayed unmatched. This CDR3 is 16 amino acids long. Germline CDR1 is MNHEY and CDR2 is SMNVEV (reference sequence). CDR3 sequence reads: CASSSTGGDYKETQYF. CDR3 sequence (DNA): TGTGCCAGCAGTTCCACAGGGGGTGATTACAAAGAGACCCAGTACTTC.

The chain couples TRBV11-2 to TRBJ1-2, with D hard to call. V was pared by 7 bases and J by 0 bases, with 12 bases between. The germline V gene has CDR1 SGHAT and CDR2 FQNNGV. The CDR3 has 14 amino acids. The CDR3 reads CASNQQGPNYGYTF. The CDR3 coding sequence is TGTGCCAGCAATCAGCAAGGGCCTAACTATGGCTACACCTTC.

The V gene is TRBV27, the J gene TRBJ1-1; 7 nucleotides agree with TRBD1. This CDR3 region has 13 residues. The V gene's germline CDR1 is MNHEY and CDR2 SMNVEV (reference sequence). Unmatched junction bases numbered 8, after V lost 5 bases and J lost 8 bases. CDR3 amino acids: CASSPTGDGEAFF. The DNA for the CDR3 is TGTGCCAGCAGTCCTACAGGGGACGGGGAAGCTTTCTTT.